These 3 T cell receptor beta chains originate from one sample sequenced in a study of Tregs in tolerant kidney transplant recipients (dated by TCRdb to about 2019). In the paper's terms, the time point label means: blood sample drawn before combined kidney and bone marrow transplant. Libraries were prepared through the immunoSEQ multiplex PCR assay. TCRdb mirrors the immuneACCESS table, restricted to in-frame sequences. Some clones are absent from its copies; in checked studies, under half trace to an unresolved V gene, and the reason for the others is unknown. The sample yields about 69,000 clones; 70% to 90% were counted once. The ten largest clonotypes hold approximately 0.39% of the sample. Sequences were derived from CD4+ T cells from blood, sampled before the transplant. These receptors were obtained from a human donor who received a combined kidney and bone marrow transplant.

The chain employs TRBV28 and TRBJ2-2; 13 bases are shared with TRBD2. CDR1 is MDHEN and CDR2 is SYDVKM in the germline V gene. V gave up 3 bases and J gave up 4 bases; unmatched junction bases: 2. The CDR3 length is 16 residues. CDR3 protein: CASSLGLAGRTGELFF. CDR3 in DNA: TGTGCCAGCAGTTTGGGACTAGCGGGACGCACCGGGGAGCTGTTTTTT.

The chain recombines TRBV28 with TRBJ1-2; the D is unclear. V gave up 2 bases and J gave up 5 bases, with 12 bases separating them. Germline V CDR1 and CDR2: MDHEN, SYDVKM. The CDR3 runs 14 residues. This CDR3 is CASSLARQVYGYTF. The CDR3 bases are TGTGCCAGCAGTTTAGCAAGGCAGGTTTATGGCTACACCTTC.

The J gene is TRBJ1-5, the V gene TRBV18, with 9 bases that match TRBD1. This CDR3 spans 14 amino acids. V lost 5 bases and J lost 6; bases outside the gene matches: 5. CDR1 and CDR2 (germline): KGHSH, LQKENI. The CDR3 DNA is TGTGCCAGCTCAGGGACAGGGCTTGGTCAGCCCCAGCATTTT. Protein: CASSGTGLGQPQHF.